The 21 T cell receptor beta chains given below trace back to one sample, sequenced in a study of blood T cell repertoires in COVID-19. Data came from immunoSEQ multiplex PCR; TCRdb stores just in-frame clones and leaves some out. The table has fewer than 200,000 clones, roughly 78% seen once. Sequenced material: PBMCs or T cells enriched from blood (not recorded which). These receptors came from a woman between 65 and 79 years old in a cohort exposed to, infected with or recovered from COVID-19 (not recorded which).

A few counts support this clone. The chain links TRBV18 to TRBJ2-3, with D maybe TRBD2 (5 bases). V was shortened by 1 base and J by 3 bases, with 14 bases between the two germline ends. Per the germline V gene, CDR1 is KGHSH and CDR2 is LQKENI. The CDR3 runs 16 residues. The CDR3 DNA reads as TGTGCCAGCTCACCACTAATTCTAGCTGGAACAGATACGCAGTATTTT. Its protein is CASSPLILAGTDTQYF.

V and J are TRBV5-1 and TRBJ2-1, with 13 bases lining up with TRBD2. Trimming took 0 bases from V and 0 from J; bases not matched to a gene: 12. Germline lookup yields CDR1 SGHRS and CDR2 YFSETQ. The CDR3 runs to 21 residues. The CDR3 DNA sequence: TGCGCCAGCAGCTTGGCCTGGGGACTAGCGGGACGTACCAGCTCCTACAATGAGCAGTTCTTC. Residues: CASSLAWGLAGRTSSYNEQFF.

The chain couples TRBV6-5 to TRBJ1-3; 8 bases map to TRBD1. The CDR3 has 14 residues. The V gene end was trimmed by 6 bases and the J gene end by 1 base; junction bases not matched to a gene: 2. Germline V gives CDR1 MNHEY, CDR2 SVGAGI. The CDR3 reads CASSTGGSGNTIYF. The CDR3 region has the DNA TGTGCCAGCAGCACAGGGGGGTCTGGAAACACCATATATTTT.

This sequence joins TRBV7-2 and TRBJ1-5, with D uncertain. Trimming pared 5 bases from V and 6 bases from J, leaving 11 bases between. Per the germline V gene, CDR1 is SGHTA and CDR2 is FQGNSA. The CDR3 covers 13 residues. The CDR3 sequence is CASSLGYGQPQHF. Written as DNA, the CDR3 is TGTGCCAGCAGCCTAGGGTACGGTCAGCCCCAGCATTTT.

This clone occurred once. The chain is built from TRBV18 and TRBJ2-7; TRBD1 matches at 10 bases. The CDR3 consists of 15 residues. The germline gives CDR1 KGHSH, CDR2 LQKENI. V shed 6 bases, J shed 9 bases, and the junction held 14 bases outside the gene matches. The CDR3 DNA reads as TGTGCCAGCTCTGACATATTCAGGACAGGGGGAAGGCAGTACTTC. The encoded protein is CASSDIFRTGGRQYF.

This clone has a handful of counts. The CDR3 region has the DNA TGCAGCGTGGGGGACACAGGGGTGGAGTACGATGAGCAGTTCTTC. Translation gives CSVGDTGVEYDEQFF. The J gene is TRBJ2-1, the V gene TRBV29-1; 7 bases are a match to TRBD1. V lost 6 bases to trimming and J lost 8 bases; unmatched junction nucleotides: 16. This CDR3 contains 15 residues. Germline-derived CDR1 and CDR2 are SQVTM and ANQGSEA.

The chain joins TRBV7-9 to TRBJ2-5, with D tentatively TRBD1 (5 bases). Germline assignment: CDR1 SEHNR and CDR2 FQNEAQ (reference sequence). This CDR3 comprises 15 residues. V lost 5 bases and J lost 5, with 18 bases in between. The CDR3 sequence is CASSNPRVPLETQYF. For the CDR3, the DNA is TGTGCCAGCAGCAACCCCAGGGTTCCGTTGGAGACCCAGTACTTC.

The gene calls are TRBV10-2 and TRBJ2-3; tentatively, D is TRBD2 (5 bases). Germline V CDR1 and CDR2: WSHSY, SAAADI. With 7 bases removed from V and 3 bases from J, the gap between germline ends came to 20 bases. The CDR3 runs 16 residues. Here the CDR3 reads CASKRVNTPGTDTQYF. In DNA form, the CDR3 reads TGCGCCAGCAAGAGGGTAAATACTCCTGGGACAGATACGCAGTATTTT.

The rearrangement joins TRBV4-1 to TRBJ1-5; D perhaps matches TRBD1 (5 bases). The CDR3 has 16 residues. Germline V gene sequence: CDR1 MGHRA, CDR2 YSYEKL. The V end lost 4 bases, the J end lost 0 bases, and 13 bases lay between the germline ends. CDR3: CASSPTGAFSNQPQHF. The CDR3 DNA is TGCGCCAGCAGCCCAACAGGTGCCTTTAGCAATCAGCCCCAGCATTTT.

J is TRBJ2-5 and V is TRBV5-1, with a tentative D call TRBD1 (5 bases). V was trimmed by 3 bases and J by 9 bases, leaving 18 bases between them. CDR1 is SGHRS and CDR2 is YFSETQ in the germline V gene. The length of the CDR3 is 14 residues. CDR3 coding DNA: TGCGCCAGCAGCTCCGGACCGGTACAGGCGGCCCAGTACTTC. This codes for CASSSGPVQAAQYF. The full variable domain, completed using reference TRBV5-1 and TRBJ2-5, is KAGVTQTPRYLIKTRGQQVTLSCSPISGHRSVSWYQQTPGQGLQFLFEYFSETQRNKGNFPGRFSGRQFSNSRSEMNVSTLELGDSALYLCASSSGPVQAAQYFGPGTRLLVL.

In this sample, this clone turned up once. The chain recombines TRBV7-8 with TRBJ2-7, with D hard to call. V lost 2 bases, J lost 5 bases, and 19 bases lay in between. CDR1 and CDR2 (germline): SGHVS, FQNEAQ. This CDR3 contains 16 residues. CDR3 protein: CASSLPPRLIMDEQYF. The CDR3 DNA reads TGTGCCAGCAGCTTACCGCCGCGGTTGATTATGGACGAGCAGTACTTC. The full variable domain, its missing parts supplied by reference TRBV7-8 and TRBJ2-7, is GAGVSQSPRYKVAKRGQDVALRCDPISGHVSLFWYQQALGQGPEFLTYFQNEAQLDKSGLPSDRFFAERPEGSVSTLKIQRTQQEDSAVYLCASSLPPRLIMDEQYFGPGTRLTVT.

This chain joins TRBV12-3 or TRBV12-4 and TRBJ1-4; a possible D gene is TRBD1 (5 bases). With 5 bases removed from V and 8 bases from J, the gap between germline ends came to 12 bases. The CDR3 is made up of 13 amino acids. CDR3: CASSLRAGEKLFF. CDR3 sequence (DNA): TGTGCCAGCAGTCTCAGGGCAGGGGAAAAACTGTTTTTT.

This chain connects TRBV10-3 to TRBJ2-1, with D possibly matching TRBD2 (5 bases). Germline assignment: CDR1 ENHRY and CDR2 SYGVKD. Deletions cut 11 bases from V and 4 bases from J, with 9 bases between. This CDR3 region has 11 residues. The CDR3 bases are TGTGCCGCAGGCGGGTACAATGAGCAGTTCTTC. Translating gives CAAGGYNEQFF.

This clone was seen just once. This chain joins TRBV4-1 and TRBJ2-1; the D is unclear. The CDR3 consists of 13 residues. Per germline, CDR1 MGHRA and CDR2 YSYEKL. Trimming removed 2 bases at V and 6 bases at J, with 8 bases between. The CDR3 nucleotides are TGCGCCAGCAGCCAACATAGAACCAATGAGCAGTTCTTC. Translated, it gives CASSQHRTNEQFF.

This chain connects TRBV3-1 (or the pseudogene TRBV3-2) to TRBJ2-1, with 13 bases identical to TRBD2. Looked up from germline, CDR1 is LGHDT and CDR2 is YNNKEL (reference sequence). The CDR3 consists of 18 residues. The ends lost 0 bases at V and 8 bases at J; junction bases unmatched: 10. Here the CDR3 reads CASSQDPAGLAGVDEQFF. The CDR3 nucleotides are TGTGCCAGCAGCCAAGATCCCGCCGGACTAGCGGGAGTCGATGAGCAGTTCTTC.

This clone came up many times. The V and J genes are TRBV14 and TRBJ2-7, with TRBD2 identical over 10 bases. The V gene end was trimmed by 0 bases and the J gene end by 0 bases; junction bases not matched to a gene: 14. The CDR3 consists of 20 residues. In germline, CDR1 is SGHDN, CDR2 FVKESK. The CDR3: CASSQEALAGWVGSSYEQYF. DNA of the CDR3: TGTGCCAGCAGCCAAGAGGCACTAGCGGGATGGGTAGGAAGCTCCTACGAGCAGTACTTC.

The gene calls are TRBV7-9 and TRBJ1-4; D is perhaps TRBD1 (5 bases). Germline V gene sequence: CDR1 SEHNR, CDR2 FQNEAQ (reference sequence). The V and J ends lost 3 bases and 6 bases respectively, with 14 bases between them. The CDR3 is 15 residues long. The CDR3 nucleotides read TGTGCCAGCAGCTTCGGCAGGGTCAATTATGAAAAACTGTTTTTT. It is translated as CASSFGRVNYEKLFF.

The CDR3 protein is CASSSIGELFF. CDR3 nucleotides: TGTGCCAGCAGTAGTATCGGGGAGCTGTTTTTT. The chain combines TRBV21-1 with TRBJ2-2; the table's D call of TRBD2 was not tested on the DNA. TRBV21-1 represents a pseudogene. This CDR3 is 11 amino acids long.

This rearrangement joins TRBV16 to TRBJ1-2; 7 bases match TRBD1. V lost 0 bases and J lost 8; bases outside the gene matches: 9. The CDR3 length is 15 residues. From germline, CDR1 is KGHSY and CDR2 FQNENV. The CDR3 region has the DNA TGTGCCAGCAGCCAATCCATTACAGGGGACGGAGGCTACACCTTC. This codes for CASSQSITGDGGYTF.

This rearrangement joins TRBV18 to TRBJ2-7; 8 nucleotides match TRBD1. Germline CDR1 is KGHSH and CDR2 is LQKENI. V dropped 0 bases and J dropped 4; count of bases not matched to a gene: 5. The CDR3 covers 15 residues. Here the CDR3 reads CASSPPSTGDYEQYF. The DNA for the CDR3 is TGTGCCAGCTCACCACCGTCGACAGGGGATTACGAGCAGTACTTC.

The V call is TRBV5-4, the J call TRBJ2-3; D is unclear. The V gene's germline CDR1 is SGHNT and CDR2 YYREEE (reference sequence). The V end was cut by 1 base, the J end by 4 bases, with 7 bases between. The CDR3 totals 13 residues. The CDR3 nucleotides are TGTGCCAGCAGCTTGACACCACCAGATACGCAGTATTTT. Encoded protein: CASSLTPPDTQYF.